These 32 T cell receptor beta chains originate from one sample sequenced in a study of T-cell memory formation after mild COVID-19. TCRdb independently ran MiXCR on the 5' RACE reads; one entry per CDR3 protein. The profile shows approximately 290,000 distinct CDR3 sequences, around a sixth of them singletons. Sequenced input: PBMCs or a T cell subset sorted from them (not recorded which). The receptors here all came from a man aged 18-30 years who had mild COVID-19 (a few samples of this study predate the infection). Cell type and time point are not known.

The genes are TRBV7-6 and TRBJ2-2; 7 bases agree with TRBD2. With 5 bases clipped from V and 7 bases from J, the junction kept 10 bases outside the gene matches. The CDR3 has 15 amino acids. Germline assignment: CDR1 SGHVS and CDR2 FNYEAQ. The DNA of the CDR3 is TGTGCCAGCAGCCCTGGGGGGGAAGACATCGGGGAGCTGTTTTTT. Translated: CASSPGGEDIGELFF. The full variable domain, with the rest looked up from reference TRBV7-6 and TRBJ2-2, is GAGVSQSPRYKVTKRGQDVALRCDPISGHVSLYWYRQALGQGPEFLTYFNYEAQQDKSGLPNDRFSAERPEGSISTLTIQRTEQRDSAMYRCASSPGGEDIGELFFGEGSRLTVL.

V is TRBV4-2 and J is TRBJ1-1, with no clear D. The CDR3 consists of 13 residues. CDR1 and CDR2 (germline): LGHNA, YNFKEQ. V lost 4 bases to trimming and J lost 6 bases, with 12 bases between them. CDR3 DNA: TGTGCCAGCAGCCCTCAAGTGGGTGCTGAAGCTTTCTTT. Translated: CASSPQVGAEAFF.

The V and J genes are TRBV18 and TRBJ1-1, with TRBD1 as a possible D gene (6 bases). Looked up from germline, CDR1 is KGHSH and CDR2 is LQKENI. Trimming left V 1 base short and J 5 bases short, with 17 bases between. This CDR3 contains 16 residues. The CDR3 DNA reads as TGTGCCAGCTCACCACAACCTTCCAGGGGAGGGACTGAAGCTTTCTTT. It specifies CASSPQPSRGGTEAFF. Complete variable domain (other parts from reference TRBV18 and TRBJ1-1): NAGVMQNPRHLVRRRGQEARLRCSPMKGHSHVYWYRQLPEEGLKFMVYLQKENIIDESGMPKERFSAEFPKEGPSILRIQQVVRGDSAAYFCASSPQPSRGGTEAFFGQGTRLTVV.

This clonotype was counted a few times. This sequence joins TRBV7-9 and TRBJ2-5, with D hard to call. Germline CDR1 and CDR2: SEHNR and FQNEAQ (reference sequence). V gave up 2 bases and J gave up 5 bases, with 12 bases separating them. This CDR3 has 14 residues. The CDR3 loop is CASSLSASTETQYF. CDR3 coding DNA: TGTGCCAGCAGCTTAAGCGCCTCCACGGAGACCCAGTACTTC.

The V call is TRBV4-1, the J call TRBJ1-5; no definite D call. The CDR3 has 14 amino acids. The V and J ends lost 4 bases and 7 bases respectively, with 14 bases between them. CDR1 and CDR2 (germline): MGHRA, YSYEKL. DNA for the CDR3: TGCGCCAGCAGCCCGGCCGGTTCGGTCCAGCCCCAGCATTTT. Its translation: CASSPAGSVQPQHF.

Only a few counts were recorded for this clonotype. A junction boundary mismatches the germline segment, possibly from a read error. The chain's CDR3 is CSARGRANSIF. As DNA, the CDR3 is TGCAGTGCTAGAGGGAGGGCAAATTCTATTTTT. The V and J genes are TRBV20-1 and TRBJ1-4; D is ambiguous. The CDR3 runs to 11 residues. The germline V gene encodes CDR1 DFQATT and CDR2 SNEGSKA (reference sequence).

This clonotype was counted only a few times. The chain joins TRBV5-6 to TRBJ2-3; D may correspond to TRBD1 or TRBD2 (5 bases each). V was trimmed by 4 bases and J by 2 bases, leaving 14 bases between them. Germline V gives CDR1 SGHDT, CDR2 YYEEEE. The CDR3 runs to 15 residues. The DNA of the CDR3 is TGTGCCAGCAGCATGATCGGGACGAACACAGATACGCAGTATTTT. It specifies CASSMIGTNTDTQYF.

This chain links TRBV2 with TRBJ2-7; 7 bases are a match to TRBD1. The germline V gene encodes CDR1 SNHLY and CDR2 FYNNEI. V lost 8 bases to trimming and J lost 4 bases; unmatched junction nucleotides: 8. The CDR3 runs 13 residues. The CDR3, as DNA: TGTGCCAGCTTAGGCGTCAGGGGGTACGAGCAGTACTTC. Encoded protein: CASLGVRGYEQYF.

This chain uses TRBV6-2 or TRBV6-3 with TRBJ1-5; possibly TRBD1 for D (6 bases). This CDR3 contains 15 residues. Trimming shortened V by 6 bases and J by 3 bases, and 15 bases separated the two germline ends. Germline V gene data show CDR1 as MNHEY and CDR2 as SVGEGT. The CDR3 DNA is TGTGCCAGCAGGGGCATACAGGGCATCAATCAGCCCCAGCATTTT. This translates into CASRGIQGINQPQHF.

This clonotype was seen ten or more times. The chain employs TRBV7-9 and TRBJ2-1; D is ambiguous. The CDR3 has 15 residues. V shed 0 bases and J shed 8 bases, with 14 bases lying between them. From germline, CDR1 is SEHNR and CDR2 FQNEAQ (reference sequence). The CDR3 region has the DNA TGTGCCAGCAGCTTAGCAGGGAACGCCGCTCATGAGCAGTTCTTC. Encoded protein: CASSLAGNAAHEQFF.

This chain uses TRBV7-2 with TRBJ1-2; D uncertain. V lost 5 bases and J 6 bases, leaving 25 bases between the germline ends. The CDR3 extends over 17 amino acids. Germline V gives CDR1 SGHTA, CDR2 FQGNSA. This CDR3 is CASSASQGSGWFDGYTF. The CDR3 DNA follows: TGTGCCAGCAGCGCCTCTCAAGGATCGGGATGGTTTGATGGCTACACCTTC.

This clonotype was seen a few times. This rearrangement joins TRBV7-2 to TRBJ1-1; D call uncertain. The germline V and J ends were trimmed by 5 bases and 1 base, with 8 bases remaining between them. Germline CDR1 reads SGHTA; CDR2 reads FQGNSA. The CDR3 consists of 13 residues. This CDR3 is CASSMTQNTEAFF. The CDR3 coding sequence is TGTGCCAGCAGCATGACACAGAACACTGAAGCTTTCTTT.

This chain joins TRBV12-3 or TRBV12-4 and TRBJ1-5; possible D gene TRBD1, 5 bases. This CDR3 has 14 amino acids. The V gene lost 6 bases and the J gene lost 1 base, with 10 bases spanning the gap. CDR3 sequence: CASRVGGSNQPQHF. The DNA for the CDR3 is TGTGCCAGCAGAGTCGGGGGGAGCAATCAGCCCCAGCATTTT.

This clonotype was detected many times. V usage is TRBV7-8 and J usage is TRBJ2-5; the D call may be TRBD1 or TRBD2 (6 bases each). The CDR3 is made up of 15 amino acids. Trimming took 3 bases from V and 3 from J, leaving 14 bases between them. From germline, CDR1 is SGHVS and CDR2 FQNEAQ. This CDR3 is CASSLLTGGKETQYF. The CDR3 bases are TGTGCCAGCAGCTTGCTGACAGGAGGGAAAGAGACCCAGTACTTC.

This clonotype appeared many times. The chain employs TRBV7-2 and TRBJ2-3; 12 nucleotides match TRBD1. V was clipped by 7 bases and J by 6 bases; unmatched bases: 5. CDR3 size: 14 residues. Germline-derived CDR1 and CDR2 are SGHTA and FQGNSA. The CDR3 nucleotides are TGTGCCAGCACCGGGACAGGGGGCCTCGATACGCAGTATTTT. Translation: CASTGTGGLDTQYF. Using reference TRBV7-2 and TRBJ2-3 for the parts outside the CDR3, the full variable domain is GAGVSQSPSNKVTEKGKDVELRCDPISGHTALYWYRQSLGQGLEFLIYFQGNSAPDKSGLPSDRFSAERTGGSVSTLTIQRTQQEDSAVYLCASTGTGGLDTQYFGPGTRLTVL.

This clonotype was seen at least ten times. The chain uses TRBV7-2 and TRBJ1-2, with no clear D. There are 13 residues in the CDR3. Trimming stripped 5 bases from V and 8 bases from J, with 15 bases between. Germline V gene sequence: CDR1 SGHTA, CDR2 FQGNSA. The CDR3 DNA reads TGTGCCAGCAGCCCCCGGCGTGACGCGGGCTACACCTTC. Encoded protein: CASSPRRDAGYTF.

This clonotype was observed a few times. V and J are TRBV6-2 or TRBV6-3 and TRBJ2-3; the match to TRBD2 covers 11 bases. The CDR3 is made up of 18 amino acids. CDR1 MNHEY and CDR2 SVGEGT come from the germline V gene. With 0 bases clipped from V and 1 base from J, the junction kept 6 bases outside the gene matches. CDR3 region: CASSYSIAGGLGTDTQYF. CDR3 sequence (DNA): TGTGCCAGCAGTTACTCGATAGCGGGGGGGCTGGGCACAGATACGCAGTATTTT.

This clonotype was detected only a few times. This sequence joins TRBV3-1 and TRBJ2-7, with D unclear. The germline V gene has CDR1 LGHDT and CDR2 YNNKEL (reference sequence). The V and J ends lost 2 bases and 5 bases respectively, with 7 bases between them. This CDR3 contains 12 residues. The CDR3 DNA is TGTGCCAGCAGCCAATTTTGGGACGAGCAGTACTTC. Amino acids: CASSQFWDEQYF.

The CDR3 sequence: CASSFGHRYEQYV. CDR3 nucleotides: TGTGCCAGCAGCTTTGGACATCGCTACGAGCAGTACGTC. The rearrangement joins TRBV11-2 to TRBJ2-7, with D possibly matching TRBD1 (5 bases). CDR1 is SGHAT and CDR2 is FQNNGV in the germline V gene. V shed 3 bases and J shed 3 bases, with 9 bases lying between them. This CDR3 has 13 residues.

This clonotype was detected a few times. The rearrangement links TRBV5-1 to TRBJ2-7, with D possibly matching TRBD2 (6 bases). The CDR3 totals 15 residues. Germline loops: CDR1 SGHRS, CDR2 YFSETQ. Between the trimmed V and J ends, which lost 0 bases and 9 bases, there was a span of 19 bases. The CDR3 coding sequence is TGCGCCAGCAGCTTGGGTTCCGCGGGGAGCCCCGGGCAGTACTTC. This translates into CASSLGSAGSPGQYF.

A few counts support this clonotype. V is TRBV10-3 and J is TRBJ1-1; D uncertain. The V gene lost 4 bases and the J gene lost 5 bases, with 8 bases spanning the gap. The CDR3 length is 12 residues. Germline V gives CDR1 ENHRY, CDR2 SYGVKD. The CDR3 sequence is CAISVGSTEAFF. The CDR3 bases are TGTGCCATCAGTGTAGGCAGTACTGAAGCTTTCTTT.

V usage is TRBV11-2 and J usage is TRBJ2-1, with D unclear. CDR3 size: 15 residues. The V end lost 5 bases, the J end lost 4 bases, and 15 bases lay between the germline ends. Germline CDR1 SGHAT, CDR2 FQNNGV. This CDR3 is CASSPVLGLYNEQFF. CDR3 bases: TGTGCCAGCAGCCCCGTTCTGGGTTTATACAATGAGCAGTTCTTC.

The chain couples TRBV5-1 to TRBJ2-5, with D perhaps TRBD1 or TRBD2 (5 bases each). Germline lookup yields CDR1 SGHRS and CDR2 YFSETQ. V shed 6 bases and J shed 5 bases, with 20 bases lying between them. The CDR3 consists of 15 residues. The CDR3 sequence is CASTEGPGWMETQYF. In DNA form, the CDR3 reads TGCGCCAGCACAGAGGGACCGGGGTGGATGGAGACCCAGTACTTC.

This clonotype has a handful of counts. This chain links TRBV20-1 with TRBJ1-1, with a possible D match to TRBD1 (5 bases). Germline CDR1 DFQATT, CDR2 SNEGSKA (reference sequence). V was cut by 2 bases and J by 1 base, with 8 bases left in between. The CDR3 is 13 amino acids. In nucleotides, the CDR3 is TGCAGTGCTAGAAAAGGGGAGAACACTGAAGCTTTCTTT. This translates into CSARKGENTEAFF.

Only a few counts were recorded for this clonotype. CDR3 nucleotide sequence: TGCGCCAGCAGCCAACTGCGTCGGGACCTTGCCGGCTACACCTTC. Its protein is CASSQLRRDLAGYTF. The chain couples TRBV4-3 to TRBJ1-2; perhaps TRBD1 as D (5 bases). The CDR3 is 15 residues long. Trimming cost V 2 bases and J 8 bases, with 18 bases left between them. The germline gives CDR1 LGHNA, CDR2 YSLEER.

This clonotype has only a few counts. V and J are TRBV20-1 and TRBJ2-1; TRBD2 matches at 10 bases. V lost 1 base to trimming and J lost 8 bases; unmatched junction nucleotides: 5. The CDR3 sequence is 14 residues long. Germline CDR1 DFQATT, CDR2 SNEGSKA (reference sequence). The CDR3 nucleotides are TGCAGTGCTAGAGTAGCGGGGGGCCGCGATGAGCAGTTCTTC. This gives the protein CSARVAGGRDEQFF.

CDR3 nucleotides: TGTGCCAGTAGTAAAAGACAGGGGCAAGGCAATCAGCCCCAGCATTTT. It encodes CASSKRQGQGNQPQHF. The V call is TRBV19, the J call TRBJ1-5; TRBD1 agrees at 8 bases. Trimming at V came to 4 bases and at J to 2 bases, leaving 7 bases not matched to a gene. The CDR3 is 16 amino acids. CDR1 and CDR2 (germline): LNHDA, SQIVND (reference sequence).

The V call is TRBV2, the J call TRBJ2-5; D unclear. CDR1 and CDR2 (germline): SNHLY, FYNNEI. This CDR3 is built from 11 residues. V dropped 2 bases and J dropped 9 bases, with 7 bases sitting between them. The chain's CDR3 is CASSETVPQYF. The CDR3 region has the DNA TGTGCCAGCAGTGAAACAGTGCCCCAGTACTTC. Supplemented by reference TRBV2 and TRBJ2-5, the full variable domain reads EPEVTQTPSHQVTQMGQEVILRCVPISNHLYFYWYRQILGQKVEFLVSFYNNEISEKSEIFDDQFSVERPDGSNFTLKIRSTKLEDSAMYFCASSETVPQYFGPGTRLLVL.

As for this clonotype: Germline is not matched at one junction end, which may reflect a read error. V usage is TRBV6-5 and J usage is TRBJ2-3; D remains ambiguous. Per the germline V gene, CDR1 is MNHEY and CDR2 is SVGAGI. The CDR3 extends over 12 amino acids. This CDR3 is CASSPGTYTQYF. DNA for the CDR3: TGTGCCAGCAGCCCGGGCACATATACGCAGTATTTT.

The rearrangement links TRBV4-3 to TRBJ1-6; D is uncertain. This CDR3 contains 19 residues. V lost 1 base and J lost 0, with 16 bases in between. Germline V gene sequence: CDR1 LGHNA, CDR2 YSLEER. This chain's CDR3 is CASSQAPGGRSSYNSPLHF. The DNA for the CDR3 is TGCGCCAGCAGCCAAGCCCCCGGAGGGCGTAGCTCCTATAATTCACCCCTCCACTTT.

The chain recombines TRBV29-1 with TRBJ2-3; D is perhaps TRBD2 (5 bases). Germline V gene lookup returns CDR1 SQVTM and CDR2 ANQGSEA. V dropped 0 bases and J dropped 0 bases, with 13 bases sitting between them. CDR3 length: 16 amino acids. Here the CDR3 DNA reads TGCAGCGTTGAAGATCCCCTTAGCGCCAGCACAGATACGCAGTATTTT. It translates to CSVEDPLSASTDTQYF.

The table lists this clonotype with a few counts. The chain links TRBV7-3 to TRBJ2-5; D remains ambiguous. V gave up 5 bases and J gave up 7 bases, with 14 bases separating them. Germline-derived CDR1 and CDR2 are SGHTA and FQGTGA. The CDR3 consists of 13 residues. The DNA for the CDR3 is TGTGCCAGCAGCCCCCTAGGAGTCGGGACCCAGTACTTC. It encodes CASSPLGVGTQYF.